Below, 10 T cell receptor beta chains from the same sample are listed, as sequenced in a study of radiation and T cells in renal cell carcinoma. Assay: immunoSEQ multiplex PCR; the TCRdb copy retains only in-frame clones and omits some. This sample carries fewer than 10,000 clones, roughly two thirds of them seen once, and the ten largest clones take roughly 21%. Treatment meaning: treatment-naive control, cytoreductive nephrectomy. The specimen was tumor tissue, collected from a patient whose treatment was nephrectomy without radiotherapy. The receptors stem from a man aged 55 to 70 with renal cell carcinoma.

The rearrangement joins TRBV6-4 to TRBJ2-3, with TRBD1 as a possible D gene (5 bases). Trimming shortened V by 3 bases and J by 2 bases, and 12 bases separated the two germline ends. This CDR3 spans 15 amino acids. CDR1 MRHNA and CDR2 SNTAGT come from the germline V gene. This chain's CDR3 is CASSEGAGDTDTQYF. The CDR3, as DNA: TGTGCCAGCAGTGAAGGGGCAGGCGACACAGATACGCAGTATTTT.

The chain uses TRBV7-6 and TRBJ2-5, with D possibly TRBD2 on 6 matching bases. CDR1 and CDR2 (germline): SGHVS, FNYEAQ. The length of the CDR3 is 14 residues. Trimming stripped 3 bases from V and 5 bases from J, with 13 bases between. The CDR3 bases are TGTGCCAGCAGCTTCGGGGGTCCGGGGGAGACCCAGTACTTC. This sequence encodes CASSFGGPGETQYF.

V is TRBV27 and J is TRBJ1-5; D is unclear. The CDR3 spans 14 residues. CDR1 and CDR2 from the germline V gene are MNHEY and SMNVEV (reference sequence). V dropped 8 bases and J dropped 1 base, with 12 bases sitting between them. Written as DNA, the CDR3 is TGTGCCAGCGCCTTGGCGGTAAGCAATCAGCCCCAGCATTTT. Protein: CASALAVSNQPQHF.

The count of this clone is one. The CDR3 bases are TGTGCCAGCAGCTTTCAGGGAGTCGGCAATCAGCCCCAGCATTTT. This encodes CASSFQGVGNQPQHF. The chain employs TRBV7-9 and TRBJ1-5, with D maybe TRBD1 (5 bases). Trimming took off 3 bases at V and 2 bases at J, with 11 bases between the two ends. This CDR3 has 15 residues. Germline V gene data show CDR1 as SEHNR and CDR2 as FQNEAQ (reference sequence).

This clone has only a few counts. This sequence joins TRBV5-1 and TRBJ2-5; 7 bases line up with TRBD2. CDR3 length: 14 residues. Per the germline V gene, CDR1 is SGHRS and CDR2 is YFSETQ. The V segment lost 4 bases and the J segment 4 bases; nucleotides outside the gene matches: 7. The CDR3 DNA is TGCGCCAGCAGCACGGGCGGGGGTACAGAGACCCAGTACTTC. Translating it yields CASSTGGGTETQYF.

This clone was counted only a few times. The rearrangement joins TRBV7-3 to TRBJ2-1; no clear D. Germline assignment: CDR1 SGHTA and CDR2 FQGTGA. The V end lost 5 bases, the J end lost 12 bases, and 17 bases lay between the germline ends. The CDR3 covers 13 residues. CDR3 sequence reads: CASSPIGGIGQFF. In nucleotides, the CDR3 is TGTGCCAGCAGCCCCATAGGTGGGATCGGGCAGTTCTTC.

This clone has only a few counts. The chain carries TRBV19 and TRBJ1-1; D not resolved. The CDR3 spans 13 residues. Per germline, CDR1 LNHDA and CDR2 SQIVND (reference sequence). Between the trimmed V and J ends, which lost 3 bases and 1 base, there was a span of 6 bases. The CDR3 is CASSMGWNTEAFF. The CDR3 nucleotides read TGTGCCAGTAGTATGGGTTGGAACACTGAAGCTTTCTTT. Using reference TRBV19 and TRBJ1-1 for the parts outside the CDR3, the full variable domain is DGGITQSPKYLFRKEGQNVTLSCEQNLNHDAMYWYRQDPGQGLRLIYYSQIVNDFQKGDIAEGYSVSREKKESFPLTVTSAQKNPTAFYLCASSMGWNTEAFFGQGTRLTVV.

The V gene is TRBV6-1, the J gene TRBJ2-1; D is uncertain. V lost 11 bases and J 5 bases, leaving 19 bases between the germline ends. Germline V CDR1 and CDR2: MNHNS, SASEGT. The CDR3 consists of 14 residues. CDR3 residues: CACTLGVAHNEQFF. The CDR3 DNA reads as TGTGCCTGTACGTTGGGTGTCGCCCACAATGAGCAGTTCTTC.

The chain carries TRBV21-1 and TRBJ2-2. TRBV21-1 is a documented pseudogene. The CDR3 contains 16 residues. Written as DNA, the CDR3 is TGTGCCAGCAGCAAAGCAAAAGTGCCTTTCACCGGGGAGCTGTTTTTT. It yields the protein CASSKAKVPFTGELFF.

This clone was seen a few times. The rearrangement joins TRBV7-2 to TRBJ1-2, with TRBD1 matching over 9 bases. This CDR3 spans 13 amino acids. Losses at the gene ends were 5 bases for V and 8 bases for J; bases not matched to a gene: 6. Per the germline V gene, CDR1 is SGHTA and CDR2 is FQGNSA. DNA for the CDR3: TGTGCCAGCAGCCGGGACAGGGCGGACGGCTACACCTTC. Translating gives CASSRDRADGYTF.